The T cell receptor (beta chain) under discussion was sequenced for a study of identical twins (dated by TCRdb to the mid-2010s). Turning to the overall study: TCR alpha and beta repertoires from monozygotic twins, unrelated adults of various ages and cord blood were deep-sequenced to test whether fetal clonotypes persist. Replicate twin experiments were performed at different times using different library preparation protocols to rule out contamination.

CDR1 and CDR2, looked up from the germline V gene, are SGHDT and YYEEEE. From the cysteine through the phenylalanine, the CDR3 covers 14 amino acids. The only DNA kept is the CDR3, 42 bases in frame from the first base. V loses 3 bases of germline sequence and J loses 3 bases, and the interval between the two ends is 9 bases. Only healthy Caucasian donors were included. The twin cohort consisted of three pairs of female monozygotic twins, all aged roughly 18 to 29 years. Peripheral blood mononuclear cells were used as the source from which RNA for TCR libraries was isolated. Paper-wide results and their limitations: Zero-insertion analyses could be partly confounded by invariant T cells such as MAIT and iNKT, although diverse VJ usage argued against such confounding for most clonotypes. The excess sharing between twins in beta out-of-frame sequences was weaker because fewer shared sequences reduced the signal-to-noise ratio. Because the same donors could not be followed over many years, conclusions were based on cross-sectional statistical analysis. Fewer insertions were carried by abundant cord blood beta clonotypes; a weaker similar trend was observed in young adult naive repertoires, while no such trend was observed in memory repertoires. In monozygotic twins, out-of-frame TCR alpha sharing was systematically underestimated by recombination models, although the models agreed with sharing between unrelated individuals. Out-of-frame TCR alpha sequences shared between twins showed an excess of low generation-probability sequences compared with coincidental sharing between unrelated individuals.

The library was obtained by 5' RACE. Sequencing was performed on an Illumina HiSeq 2000. A universal primer binding site was added through template switching, and the final cDNA carried a unique molecular identifier so that TCR cDNA molecules could be counted accurately. First-strand cDNA for TCR alpha and beta chains was synthesized from specific primers in the conserved constant-segment region. To control for contamination, every cDNA library carried two barcodes: a SMART-Mk sample barcode plus Illumina barcodes. TruSeq adapter sequences along with Illumina sample barcodes were introduced in two successive PCR steps. Sequencing of the TCR alpha and beta cDNA libraries was done on the Illumina HiSeq platform using custom primers. As for the original processing: MiGEC processed the raw reads to extract unique molecular identifiers, while MiXCR was used to determine the CDR3 positions. Recombination models were inferred per individual with the repgenHMM and IGoR tools using an EM algorithm. The tcR package in R was used for shared clonotype analysis, with sharing normalized by the product of cloneset sizes. Out-of-frame nonproductive sequences were analyzed to study raw recombination free of thymic and clonal selection effects. TCRdb handled the public reads itself, with Q25 trimming in fastp and clone calling in MiXCR, and kept productive beta chains. Identical CDR3 protein sequences are pooled into one entry, listed with their most common genes and DNA. What appears here as the V and J calls and clone size reflects TCRdb's work, not the paper's. Across this sample there are approximately 700,000 distinct CDR3 sequences, with approximately 18% seen only once. Around 13% of the sample comes from the top ten.

Turning to this clonotype: Its recognized antigen is unknown. No base qualities exist here, and no much larger clone lies one base off it.

The sample also formed part of further work on T cells expressing NK-cell markers. Drawing on the second study: Eight or nine donors provided sorted CD3+CD56+NKG2C+, CD3+CD56+NKG2C- and CD3+CD56-NKG2C+ T-cell subsets, whose TCR beta-chain repertoires were profiled. Among the eight sequenced donors, seven were HCMV-seropositive and one was HCMV-seronegative. In several experiments an anti-gammadeltaTCR antibody was added to restrict sorting to alphabetaTCR-expressing T cells. In six donors, the dominant CD3+CD56+NKG2C+ clonotypes were among the top 10 CD8+ clonotypes and accounted for roughly 1.0-8% of CD8+ T cells. Those dominant clonotypes were again the most abundant among CD3+CD56-NKG2C+ cells in a few donors, at roughly 25-65%. It remained unclear whether the expanded NKG2C-expressing T cell clones were specific for HCMV antigens. All eight donors whose samples were sequenced were randomly selected healthy volunteers, three of them men and five women. A commercial ELISA kit detecting HCMV-specific IgG in serum was used to determine HCMV serostatus. For about six donors, unsorted PBMC were also used to sequence bulk peripheral blood T-cell repertoires. MIGEC was used to demultiplex reads and group reads by UMI, and MiTCR was used to assemble and quantify clonotypes. Only TCR cDNA sequences supported by at least two reads were kept to exclude erroneous sequences. The tcR package was used for downstream repertoire analysis, and clonotypes were matched between fractions using CDR3 nucleotide sequence together with V segment. Antigen specificity was annotated against VDJdb with VDJmatch, allowing one amino acid substitution in CDR3.

The sequence joins TRBV5-6 to TRBJ2-2; the D gene may be TRBD1 or TRBD2, since each aligns over 5 bases. The receptor comes from a woman under 30 in good health. Sample: PBMCs. The DNA sequence is given as TGTGCCAGCAGCTGGGACCGCCACACCGGGGAGCTGTTTTTT. This yields the protein CASSWDRHTGELFF.